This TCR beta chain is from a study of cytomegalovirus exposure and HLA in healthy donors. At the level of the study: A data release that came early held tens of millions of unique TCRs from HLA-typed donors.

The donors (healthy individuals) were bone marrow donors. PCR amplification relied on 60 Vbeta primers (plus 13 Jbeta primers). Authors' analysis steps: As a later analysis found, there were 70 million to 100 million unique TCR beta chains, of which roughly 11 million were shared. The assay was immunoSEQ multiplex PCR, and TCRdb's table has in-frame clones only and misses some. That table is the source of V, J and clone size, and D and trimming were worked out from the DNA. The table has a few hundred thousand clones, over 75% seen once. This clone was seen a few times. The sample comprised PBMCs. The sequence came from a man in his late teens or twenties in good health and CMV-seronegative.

The CDR3 nucleotides are TGCGCCAGCAGTGTAGGACAAGGCTACACCTTC. It codes for CASSVGQGYTF. The rearrangement links TRBV10-2 to TRBJ1-2; weak D call: TRBD1 (5 bases). CDR1 is WSHSY and CDR2 is SAAADI in the germline V gene. The length of the CDR3 is 11 residues. V dropped 4 bases and J dropped 8 bases, with 8 bases sitting between them.